This TCR beta chain derives from a study of radiotherapy plus CTLA-4 blockade in lung cancer. In regard to this clone: What it binds is unknown.

Patients with chemo-refractory metastatic non-small-cell lung cancer received focal radiation plus CTLA-4 blockade with ipilimumab. Overall study results and limits: Reported findings show early blood T cell clone dynamics, with interferon-beta, best predicted response. Radiotherapy was combined with ipilimumab, and tumor-derived TCR clones then expanded in blood.

The table came from immunoSEQ multiplex PCR; TCRdb's copy has only in-frame clones and leaves some out. The sample yields approximately 100,000 clones, roughly 84% seen once. The source is a human donor with non-small cell lung cancer that progressed on radiotherapy plus ipilimumab. Some clones in this sample may be carry-over from other donors' samples. Sequencing used peripheral blood, obtained from a patient treated with radiotherapy plus ipilimumab.

CDR3 protein: CASTLSGTIYF. The CDR3 nucleotides read TGTGCCAGCACGTTGTCGGGCACCATATATTTT. The gene calls are TRBV6-1 and TRBJ1-3; the D is unclear. The ends were cut back, 7 bases at V and 9 bases at J, with 10 bases in the middle. The germline V gene encodes CDR1 MNHNS and CDR2 SASEGT. The CDR3 extends over 11 amino acids.